The 17 T cell receptor beta chains listed next were all sequenced from one sample in a study of response to subunit inactivated influenza vaccine (dated by TCRdb to 2016 to 2018). Preparation of the library involved RT-PCR. Sequencing was carried out with an Illumina HiSeq 2500. TCRdb's own reprocessing of the public reads used fastp at Q25 and MiXCR and kept productive beta chains. Every distinct CDR3 protein forms one entry, paired with its most common genes and DNA. The sample yields more than 550,000 distinct CDR3 sequences; about an eighth were counted once. The ten biggest clones cover roughly 10% of the sample. Here the sequenced sample was PBMCs from blood, taken on the day of vaccination. The source is a man aged 50-60 years who received an inactivated influenza vaccine. Donor details come from another sample of the same person, matched by shared clones.

This sequence joins TRBV7-9 and TRBJ1-5, with D hard to call. The CDR3 has 12 amino acids. The V and J ends lost 1 base and 7 bases respectively, with 5 bases between them. CDR1 is SEHNR, CDR2 FQNEAQ, per germline (reference sequence). In DNA form, the CDR3 reads TGTGCCAGCAGCTTAGATCGGCAGCCCCAGCATTTT. It translates to CASSLDRQPQHF.

As for this clonotype: A read error is possible here, since a much larger clone lies one base away. This is likely a read error, given that the CDR3 carries no conserved phenylalanine or tryptophan at its end. The limits of the CDR3 on the DNA are not certain, so only TCRdb's listed CDR3 is given. V is TRBV12-3 or TRBV12-4 and J is TRBJ1-1. Both ends counted, the CDR3 spans 11 residues. Here the CDR3 reads CASSLGGSPFL.

This clonotype was seen a few times. J is TRBJ2-3 and V is TRBV12-3 or TRBV12-4; maybe TRBD1 (6 bases). The V end was cut by 6 bases, the J end by 0 bases, with 13 bases between. The CDR3 is 15 residues long. The chain's CDR3 is CASRDTGRSTDTQYF. CDR3 DNA sequence: TGTGCCAGCAGAGATACAGGGAGAAGCACAGATACGCAGTATTTT.

This clonotype was observed many times. At one end, the junction sequence differs from germline, possibly due to a read error. The chain joins TRBV5-1 to TRBJ2-1; TRBD2 might be the D (5 bases). The CDR3 length is 15 residues. Germline assignment: CDR1 SGHRS and CDR2 YFSETQ. As DNA, the CDR3 is TGTGCCAGCAGTTTAACGGGGAGCTCCTACAATGAGCAGTTCTTC. This encodes CASSLTGSSYNEQFF.

The table lists this clonotype with many counts. The chain has TRBV4-3 and TRBJ2-1; D is ambiguous. The V gene lost 0 bases and the J gene lost 3 bases, with 9 bases spanning the gap. The CDR3 runs to 15 residues. CDR1 is LGHNA, CDR2 YSLEER, per germline. CDR3 region: CASSQETAYYNEQFF. The CDR3 coding sequence is TGCGCCAGCAGCCAAGAAACGGCCTACTACAATGAGCAGTTCTTC.

V usage is TRBV7-2 and J usage is TRBJ2-5, with TRBD2 as a possible D gene (6 bases). The CDR3 has 13 residues. The germline gives CDR1 SGHTA, CDR2 FQGNSA. V lost 5 bases and J 9 bases, leaving 16 bases between the germline ends. CDR3 bases: TGTGCCAGCAGCCCTCCGGGCGCGGGGTCCCAGTACTTC. Translated: CASSPPGAGSQYF.

The chain joins TRBV6-1 to TRBJ1-2; 8 nucleotides align to TRBD1. Germline lookup yields CDR1 MNHNS and CDR2 SASEGT. This CDR3 region has 15 residues. With V trimmed by 2 bases and J by 2 bases, 4 bases remained unmatched. CDR3 in amino acids: CASSESTGVNYGYTF. CDR3 DNA sequence: TGTGCCAGCAGTGAATCGACAGGGGTGAACTATGGCTACACCTTC.

This clonotype showed up many times. This chain uses TRBV5-1 with TRBJ2-7, with D possibly TRBD2 on 6 matching bases. The V end was cut by 0 bases, the J end by 0 bases, with 10 bases between. The CDR3 has 15 amino acids. The germline CDR1 and CDR2 sequences are SGHRS and YFSETQ. CDR3 loop: CASSLAPGSSYEQYF. The CDR3 nucleotides read TGCGCCAGCAGCTTGGCTCCCGGGAGCTCCTACGAGCAGTACTTC.

The sample holds a few counts of this clonotype. The chain links TRBV11-2 to TRBJ2-7; D might be TRBD1 (5 bases). CDR1 is SGHAT, CDR2 FQNNGV, per germline. V was clipped by 4 bases and J by 3 bases, with 16 bases between them. CDR3 size: 15 residues. The DNA for the CDR3 is TGTGCCAGCAGCTCCTACCAGGGTTTAGGCTACGAGCAGTACTTC. It codes for CASSSYQGLGYEQYF.

This clonotype has more than one count but fewer than ten. The chain uses TRBV27 and TRBJ2-1, with 7 bases that match TRBD2. This CDR3 is built from 15 residues. J lost 8 bases, V lost 8 bases, and 15 bases had no gene match. Germline V lookup: CDR1 MNHEY, CDR2 SMNVEV (reference sequence). CDR3: CASGIWRERRHEQFF. The CDR3 DNA reads as TGTGCCAGCGGCATTTGGCGGGAGAGAAGGCATGAGCAGTTCTTC.

This clonotype was counted between two and nine times. A much larger clone lies a single base off, so this may be a read error. The chain carries TRBV12-3 or TRBV12-4 and TRBJ2-2; D uncertain. This CDR3 is built from 14 residues. The ends were cut back, 2 bases at V and 4 bases at J, with 8 bases in the middle. The CDR3 protein is CASSLLGITGELFF. DNA of the CDR3: TGTGCCAGCAGTTTATTGGGGATCACCGGGGAGCTGTTTTTT.

In nucleotides, the CDR3 is TGCAGTGGACTGGGCGTCACTGAAGCTTTCTTT. This translates into CSGLGVTEAFF. The rearrangement joins TRBV20-1 to TRBJ1-1; D not resolved. The CDR3 length is 11 residues. With 7 bases removed from V and 4 bases from J, the gap between germline ends came to 10 bases. The V gene's germline CDR1 is DFQATT and CDR2 SNEGSKA (reference sequence).

This clonotype was counted only a few times. The genes are TRBV7-8 and TRBJ1-2; no firm D call. Trimming shortened V by 1 base and J by 4 bases, and 19 bases separated the two germline ends. Germline V CDR1 and CDR2: SGHVS, FQNEAQ. This CDR3 is 17 amino acids long. DNA of the CDR3: TGTGCCAGCAGCTTAGGTTTTTCGCTCCCAGGAGCCTATGGCTACACCTTC. This translates into CASSLGFSLPGAYGYTF.

This clonotype was counted a few times. The V gene is TRBV12-3 or TRBV12-4, the J gene TRBJ2-3; D gene uncertain. The CDR3 consists of 16 residues. V gave up 5 bases and J gave up 4 bases, with 19 bases separating them. CDR3 in DNA: TGTGCCAGCAGTCAGAATTTTAGGGATGGATCAGATACGCAGTATTTT. This encodes CASSQNFRDGSDTQYF.

The V gene is TRBV4-2, the J gene TRBJ2-7, with D possibly matching TRBD1 (5 bases). In germline, CDR1 is LGHNA, CDR2 YNFKEQ. Trimming shortened V by 0 bases and J by 3 bases, and 12 bases separated the two germline ends. The CDR3 extends over 15 amino acids. The chain's CDR3 is CASSQESRQGYEQYF. In DNA, the CDR3 is TGTGCCAGCAGCCAAGAGTCTCGGCAGGGCTACGAGCAGTACTTC.

V and J are TRBV29-1 and TRBJ1-1; 9 bases match TRBD1. V lost 6 bases, J lost 0 bases, and 5 bases stayed unmatched. Germline assignment: CDR1 SQVTM and CDR2 ANQGSEA. CDR3 length: 14 amino acids. The chain's CDR3 is CSVTGTGMNTEAFF. The CDR3 bases are TGCAGCGTGACGGGGACAGGGATGAACACTGAAGCTTTCTTT. The full variable domain, its missing parts supplied by reference TRBV29-1 and TRBJ1-1, is SAVISQKPSRDICQRGTSLTIQCQVDSQVTMMFWYRQQPGQSLTLIATANQGSEATYESGFVIDKFPISRPNLTFSTLTVSNMSPEDSSIYLCSVTGTGMNTEAFFGQGTRLTVV.

This chain uses TRBV6-1 with TRBJ2-5, with 13 bases aligning to TRBD2. Looked up from germline, CDR1 is MNHNS and CDR2 is SASEGT. Trimming cost V 7 bases and J 4 bases; bases outside gene matches: 12. The CDR3 is 17 amino acids. The CDR3 reads CASKGTSGTVKGETQYF. CDR3 DNA sequence: TGTGCCAGCAAAGGGACTAGCGGGACGGTAAAAGGAGAGACCCAGTACTTC.